This TCR beta chain emerged from a study of patients and donors after allogeneic stem cell transplantation. J was trimmed by 4 bases and V by 8 bases; bases with no gene match: 16. Germline CDR1 reads MNHEY; CDR2 reads SVGEGT. This CDR3 has 17 residues. This clonotype came up once. TCRdb itself ran the RT-PCR reads through MiXCR, one entry per CDR3 protein. This sample has approximately 98,000 distinct CDR3 sequences, with 35% found just once. Sequencing was performed on blood, either unsorted or a sorted T cell fraction (not recorded which). The sequence derives from a human donor who was either an allogeneic HSCT recipient or a stem cell or donor lymphocyte infusion donor (not recorded which). It is not recorded whose cells these are; they may come from a transplant donor. J is TRBJ2-1 and V is TRBV6-2 or TRBV6-3, with 8 bases fitting TRBD2. The CDR3 reads CASLSSGPPTIYNEQFF. In DNA form, the CDR3 reads TGTGCCAGCTTATCTAGCGGGCCACCGACGATATACAATGAGCAGTTCTTC.